A selection of T cell receptor beta chains follows, all from one sample in a study of control samples from healthy donors and cancer patients. The protocol was immunoSEQ multiplex PCR, while the TCRdb copy is restricted to in-frame clones and leaves out a portion. The table has 75,000 to 90,000 clones, around 91% seen once. The sequenced sample consisted of blood. These receptors came from a man aged 50 to 59 in good health. Both conserved end residues are part of each CDR3. A D gene is named only where the DNA matches it firmly. Clone size appears in some rows only: once, few, many, or a class for an expanded clone.

j_gene | d_gene | v_gene | abundance | CDR3aa | CDR3nt
TRBJ1-5 | . | TRBV5-4 | few | CASSLAGDQPQHF | TGTGCCAGCAGCTTGGCCGGCGATCAGCCCCAGCATTTT
TRBJ2-7 | . | TRBV30 | . | CAWISTRSNYEQYF | TGTGCCTGGATCTCGACTAGATCCAACTACGAGCAGTACTTC
TRBJ2-7 | . | TRBV3-1/TRBV3-2 | . | CVSSQGWQYEQYF | TGTGTCAGCAGCCAAGGTTGGCAGTACGAGCAGTACTTC
TRBJ1-2 | . | TRBV6-6 | . | CASSYEGGYTF | TGTGCCAGCAGTTACGAAGGTGGCTACACCTTC
TRBJ1-1 | TRBD1 | TRBV30 | few | CACRTGNTEAFF | TGTGCCTGTCGGACAGGGAACACTGAAGCTTTCTTT
TRBJ2-6 | . | TRBV6-2/TRBV6-3 | . | CASSQSRGPGANVLTF | TGTGCCAGCAGTCAGTCGCGGGGCCCCGGGGCCAACGTCCTGACTTTC
TRBJ2-1 | . | TRBV5-1 | . | CASSLTLSTGLHNEQFF | TGCGCCAGCAGCCTCACCCTGTCGACAGGCCTTCACAATGAGCAGTTCTTC
TRBJ1-5 | TRBD1 | TRBV4-1 | . | CASSQGQYSNQPQHF | TGCGCCAGCAGCCAGGGACAGTATAGCAATCAGCCCCAGCATTTT
TRBJ2-2 | . | TRBV28 | . | CASTFRTDSNTGELFF | TGTGCCAGCACCTTTCGGACAGATTCGAACACCGGGGAGCTGTTTTTT
TRBJ2-2 | . | TRBV4-2 | . | CASRGIANTGELFF | TGTGCCAGCAGAGGGATCGCGAACACCGGGGAGCTGTTTTTT
TRBJ2-3 | . | TRBV12-3/TRBV12-4 | . | CASSLRVGVTQYF | TGTGCCAGCAGTTTGAGGGTGGGTGTAACGCAGTATTTT
TRBJ1-3 | . | TRBV6-4 | . | CASSDPTGLTGNTIYF | TGTGCCAGCAGTGACCCCACTGGGTTGACTGGAAACACCATATATTTT
TRBJ2-7 | TRBD1 | TRBV3-1/TRBV3-2 | . | CASSQGTGGLLEQYF | TGTGCCAGCAGCCAAGGTACAGGGGGGCTTCTCGAGCAGTACTTC
TRBJ2-1 | . | TRBV18 | . | CASSPRTVTYNEQFF | TGTGCCAGCTCACCAAGGACGGTTACCTACAATGAGCAGTTCTTC